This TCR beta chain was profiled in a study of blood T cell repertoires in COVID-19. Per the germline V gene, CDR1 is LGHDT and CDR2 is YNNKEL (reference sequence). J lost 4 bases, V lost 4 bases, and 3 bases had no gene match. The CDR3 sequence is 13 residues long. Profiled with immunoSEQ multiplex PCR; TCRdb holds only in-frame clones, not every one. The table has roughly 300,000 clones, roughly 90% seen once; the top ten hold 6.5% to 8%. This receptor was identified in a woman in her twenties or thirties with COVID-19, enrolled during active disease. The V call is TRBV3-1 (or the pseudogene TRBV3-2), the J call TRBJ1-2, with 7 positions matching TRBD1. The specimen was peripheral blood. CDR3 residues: CASSLGQLYGYTF. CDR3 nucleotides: TGTGCCAGCAGCCTGGGACAGCTCTATGGCTACACCTTC.